This T cell receptor beta chain was identified in a study of OX40 agonist ivuxolimab in advanced cancers. Whole-study context: All patients had ivuxolimab intravenously every 2 weeks at 0.01 to 10 mg/kg. From roughly 20 to 79 years was the age range, with a mean of approximately 58 years, and around 83% were male. Two cutaneous melanoma patients and one hepatocellular carcinoma patient, three in all, had partial responses.

Assay used: immunoSEQ multiplex PCR; TCRdb lists only in-frame clones, some missing. The data show tens of thousands of clones, with about 90% seen just once and about 8.6% held by the top ten. The sample holds one count of this clone. V lost 4 bases to trimming and J lost 5 bases; unmatched junction nucleotides: 5. Germline V gene lookup returns CDR1 SGHAT and CDR2 FQNNGV. CDR3 length equals 14 residues. This TCR was sampled from an adult with an advanced solid tumor such as melanoma, head and neck, liver or kidney cancer. The specimen comprised CD4+ or CD8+ T cells sorted from blood, sampled in a trial of the OX40 agonist ivuxolimab. The chain is built from TRBV11-2 and TRBJ2-5; 9 bases map to TRBD1. CDR3 residues: CASSSRDRVETQYF. CDR3 DNA sequence: TGTGCCAGCAGCTCCCGGGACAGGGTGGAGACCCAGTACTTC.